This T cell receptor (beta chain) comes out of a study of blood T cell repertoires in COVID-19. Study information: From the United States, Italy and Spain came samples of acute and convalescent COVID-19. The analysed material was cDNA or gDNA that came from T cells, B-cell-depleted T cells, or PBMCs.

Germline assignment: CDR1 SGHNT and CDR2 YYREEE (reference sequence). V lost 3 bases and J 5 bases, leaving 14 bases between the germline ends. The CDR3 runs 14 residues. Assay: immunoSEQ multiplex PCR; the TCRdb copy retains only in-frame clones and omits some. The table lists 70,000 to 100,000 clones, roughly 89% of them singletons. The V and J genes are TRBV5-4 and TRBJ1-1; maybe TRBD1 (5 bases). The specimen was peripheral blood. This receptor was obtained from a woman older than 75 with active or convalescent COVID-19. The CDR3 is CASSSNRGVTEAFF. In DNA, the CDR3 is TGTGCCAGCAGCTCTAACCGGGGGGTAACTGAAGCTTTCTTT.